This T cell receptor beta chain appears in the sequencing data of a study of blood T cell repertoires in COVID-19. Study-wide background: Specimens from acute and convalescent COVID-19 originated in the United States, Italy and Spain. Sources were T cells, B-cell-depleted T cells, or PBMCs; the material itself was cDNA or gDNA.

Authors' processing steps: Estimation of nucleated cell counts relied on the amplification of reference gene primers. Repertoires were generated with immunoSEQ multiplex PCR, while TCRdb's copy carries only in-frame clones and drops some. V, J and clone size derive from that table, while D and trimming were established from the DNA sequence. The table shows under 200,000 clones, with around 84% occurring only once. Seattle cases were enrolled at active infection and followed longitudinally. In germline, CDR1 is MRHNA, CDR2 SNTAGT. This CDR3 is 16 amino acids long. V gave up 7 bases and J gave up 7 bases; unmatched junction bases: 14.

Sequencing used peripheral blood. The chain has TRBV6-4 and TRBJ2-2; TRBD2 aligns across 8 bases. The sequence was collected from a woman aged 80 or older with COVID-19, enrolled during active disease. This CDR3 is CASIRGNSGKDGELFF. The DNA for the CDR3 is TGTGCCAGCATCCGGGGAAATAGCGGGAAGGACGGGGAGCTGTTTTTT.